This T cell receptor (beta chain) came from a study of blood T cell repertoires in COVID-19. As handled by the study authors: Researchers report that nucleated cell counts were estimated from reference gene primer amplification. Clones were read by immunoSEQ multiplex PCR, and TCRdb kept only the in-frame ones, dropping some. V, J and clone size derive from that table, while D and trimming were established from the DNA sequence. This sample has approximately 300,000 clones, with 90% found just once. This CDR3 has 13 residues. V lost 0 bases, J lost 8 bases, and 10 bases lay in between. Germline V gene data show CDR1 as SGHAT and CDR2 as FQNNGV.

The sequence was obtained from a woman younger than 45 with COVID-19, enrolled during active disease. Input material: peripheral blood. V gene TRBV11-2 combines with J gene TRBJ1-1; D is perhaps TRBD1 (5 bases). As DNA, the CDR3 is TGTGCCAGCAGCTTAGATAGGACAAGAGAAGCTTTCTTT. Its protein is CASSLDRTREAFF.